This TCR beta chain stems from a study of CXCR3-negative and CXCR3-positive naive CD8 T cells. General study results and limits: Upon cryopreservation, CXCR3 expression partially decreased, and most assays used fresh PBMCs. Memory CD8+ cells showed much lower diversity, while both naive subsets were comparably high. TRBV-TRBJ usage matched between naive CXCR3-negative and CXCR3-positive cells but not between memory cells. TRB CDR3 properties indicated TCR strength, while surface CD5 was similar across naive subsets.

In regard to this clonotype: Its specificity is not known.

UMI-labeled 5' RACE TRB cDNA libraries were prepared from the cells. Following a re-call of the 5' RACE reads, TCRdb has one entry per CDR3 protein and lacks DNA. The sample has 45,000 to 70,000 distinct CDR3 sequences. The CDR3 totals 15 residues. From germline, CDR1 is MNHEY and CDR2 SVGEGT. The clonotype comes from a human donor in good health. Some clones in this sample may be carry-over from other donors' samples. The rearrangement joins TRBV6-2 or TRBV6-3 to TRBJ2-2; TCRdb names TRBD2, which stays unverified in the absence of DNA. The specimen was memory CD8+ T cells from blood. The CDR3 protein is CASSYSKRRHGELFF.